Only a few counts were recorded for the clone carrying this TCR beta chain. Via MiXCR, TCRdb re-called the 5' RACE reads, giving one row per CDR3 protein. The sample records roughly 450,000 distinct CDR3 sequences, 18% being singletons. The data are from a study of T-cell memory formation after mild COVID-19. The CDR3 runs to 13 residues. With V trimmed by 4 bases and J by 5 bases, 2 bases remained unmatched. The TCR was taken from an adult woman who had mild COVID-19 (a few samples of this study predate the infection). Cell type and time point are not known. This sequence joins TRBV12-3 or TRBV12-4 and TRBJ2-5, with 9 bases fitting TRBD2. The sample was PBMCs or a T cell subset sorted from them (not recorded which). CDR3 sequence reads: CASSSSGGETQYF. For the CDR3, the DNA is TGTGCCAGCAGTTCAAGCGGGGGGGAGACCCAGTACTTC.